Ten or more counts support the clone carrying this TCR beta chain. The source of the sample is a study of early T cells in non-severe SARS-CoV-2 infection. TCRdb recomputed calls from the 5' RACE reads with MiXCR, one row per CDR3 protein. Among about 48,000 distinct CDR3 sequences, over 5% were seen once, and the ten largest hold around 4.1%. CDR1 and CDR2 (germline): DFQATT, SNEGSKA (reference sequence). The CDR3 contains 17 residues. The V gene lost 1 base and the J gene lost 1 base, with 17 bases spanning the gap. The chain combines TRBV20-1 with TRBJ2-1; D possibly uses TRBD1 or TRBD2 (6 bases each). The sample was whole blood. The receptor was derived from an adult who was a healthcare worker with PCR-confirmed SARS-CoV-2 infection or an uninfected control (not recorded which). CDR3 loop: CSARGGEGGASYNEQFF. DNA for the CDR3: TGCAGTGCTAGAGGAGGCGAGGGGGGCGCTTCCTACAATGAGCAGTTCTTC.